The TCR beta chain described here comes from a study of blood T cell repertoires in COVID-19. Clones were sequenced by immunoSEQ multiplex PCR, and TCRdb holds only the in-frame ones, with some missing. The table records 150,000 to 200,000 clones, about 83% of them present only once. Trimming took 4 bases from V and 13 from J, leaving 14 bases between them. Germline assignment: CDR1 SGHRS and CDR2 YFSETQ. This CDR3 has 12 residues. The chain couples TRBV5-1 to TRBJ1-4; D is possibly TRBD1 (5 bases). The source is an elderly woman with acute or convalescent COVID-19. The sample was peripheral blood. CDR3 DNA sequence: TGCGCCAGCAGCCCGGACGGACAATTACTGTTTTTT. Its translation is CASSPDGQLLFF.